A selection of T cell receptor beta chains follows, all from one sample in a study of T cells in Graves' hyperthyroidism and ophthalmopathy. TCRdb called the multiplex PCR reads again in MiXCR, with one record for every CDR3 protein. The sample has over 350,000 distinct CDR3 sequences; roughly 18% are singletons. The source material was blood. The origin of the receptors is a man in his late teens or twenties with Graves' ophthalmopathy. The CDR3 runs from the conserved cysteine through the conserved F or W.

CDR3 protein	J gene	V gene
CASSLAHGTSNEQFF	TRBJ2-1	TRBV7-6
CSVRARENTEAFF	TRBJ1-1	TRBV29-1
CASSQEVVETQYF	TRBJ2-5	TRBV3-1
CASSPRSSGRGYTF	TRBJ1-2	TRBV28
CASSTDRLNTEAFF	TRBJ1-1	TRBV19
CASSFIRTGNHEQYF	TRBJ2-7	TRBV27
CASGGHLRNGYTF	TRBJ1-2	TRBV28
CASSVAGIGEKLFF	TRBJ1-4	TRBV9
CASSLGSGVLGRTDTQYF	TRBJ2-3	TRBV7-9
CASSLSGGGNEKLFF	TRBJ1-4	TRBV5-1
CASSYLGREQETQYF	TRBJ2-5	TRBV6-2/TRBV6-3
CASSVAPATDTQYF	TRBJ2-3	TRBV9
CASSKLTGGNQPQHF	TRBJ1-5	TRBV6-1
CASSQDASGGASEQFF	TRBJ2-1	TRBV3-1
CASSEKASSPRYGGQGGEQFF	TRBJ2-1	TRBV2
CASSPPSARGADTQYF	TRBJ2-3	TRBV18
CASSFRLAGDNGEQYF	TRBJ2-7	TRBV12-3/TRBV12-4
CSARVRRRDRGYNEQFF	TRBJ2-1	TRBV20-1
CASSEVWTGQGGNEQYF	TRBJ2-7	TRBV6-1
CSVPGQLYEQYF	TRBJ2-7	TRBV20-1
CATSSGSGMNNEQFF	TRBJ2-1	TRBV15
CSAYPVGNSETQYF	TRBJ2-5	TRBV20-1